This is a list of T cell receptor beta chains from one sample in a study of blood T cells in healthy people across ages. MiXCR, run by TCRdb on the 5' RACE reads, gives a single entry per CDR3 protein. The repertoire holds 650,000 to 700,000 distinct CDR3 sequences, around 52% seen once, with less than 15% in the top ten. Sequencing used blood. These receptor sequences come from a woman older than 75 in good health. The CDR3 runs from the conserved cysteine through the conserved F or W.

v_call	j_call	cdr3_aa
TRBV7-2	TRBJ2-3	CASSLEAGQVKHRYAYF
TRBV12-3/TRBV12-4	TRBJ2-1	CASQRTYNEQFF
TRBV29-1	TRBJ2-1	CSGVSYNEQFF
TRBV18	-	CASSPSTGVEQYF
TRBV4-3	TRBJ1-5	CASSQDFSSNQPQHF
TRBV5-1	TRBJ2-3	CASSLTGGVVGTQYF
TRBV6-5	TRBJ2-4	CASTQGFGAKNIQYF
TRBV29-1	TRBJ2-3	CSVEVRSGVGTDTQYF
TRBV5-1	TRBJ2-7	CASSLEGRGTSEQYF
TRBV28	TRBJ2-3	CGSSLSGWQTDTQYF
TRBV11-2	TRBJ2-5	CASTLGVQETQYF
TRBV29-1	TRBJ2-7	CSVAPTAYEQYF
TRBV20-1	TRBJ2-1	CSARERRGGYNEQFF
TRBV28	TRBJ2-1	CASSYGGGPYNEQFF
TRBV12-3/TRBV12-4	TRBJ2-1	CASRGLAINNEQFF
TRBV10-3	TRBJ1-5	CAISTGESNQPQHF
TRBV12-3/TRBV12-4	TRBJ1-2	CASSLFRGYGYTF
TRBV3-1	TRBJ2-1	CAGSYRTGVQFF
TRBV11-2	TRBJ2-5	CASSPGTSGKETQYF
TRBV5-1	TRBJ2-6	CASSSADSTGANVLTF
TRBV20-1	TRBJ2-5	CSAPSPQYF
TRBV25-1	TRBJ2-1	CASRRAGDKWNEQFF
TRBV28	TRBJ2-7	CASWGASYEQYF
TRBV6-2/TRBV6-3	TRBJ1-2	CASSRPGQANYGYTF
TRBV29-1	TRBJ1-1	CSAADRATEAFF
TRBV12-3/TRBV12-4	-	CASSLESGGLYEQYF
TRBV24-1	TRBJ2-5	CATSDAQGWQTQYF
TRBV7-9	TRBJ1-3	CASSQGDRGSGNTIYF
TRBV12-3/TRBV12-4	TRBJ1-2	CASSSGTGIGHTF
TRBV7-6	TRBJ2-7	CASSRSDRGGGVYEQYF
TRBV15	TRBJ1-2	CATSRVLDIWSGYTF
TRBV24-1	TRBJ1-2	CATASGKDGYTF
TRBV5-5	TRBJ2-1	CASSLFTDEQFF
TRBV5-1	TRBJ2-5	CASSNDQGGETQYF
TRBV7-9	TRBJ2-7	CASSDSGGEEDEQYF
TRBV27	TRBJ2-5	CASSSKDTSLGETQYF